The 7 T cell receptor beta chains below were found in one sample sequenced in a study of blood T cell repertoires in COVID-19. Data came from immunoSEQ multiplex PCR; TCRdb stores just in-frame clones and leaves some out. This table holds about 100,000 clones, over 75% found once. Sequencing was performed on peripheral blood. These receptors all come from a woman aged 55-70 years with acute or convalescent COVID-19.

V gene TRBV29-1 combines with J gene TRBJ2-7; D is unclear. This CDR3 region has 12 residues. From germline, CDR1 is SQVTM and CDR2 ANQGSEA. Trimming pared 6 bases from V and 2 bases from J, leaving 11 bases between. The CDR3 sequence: CSVKQSAYEQYF. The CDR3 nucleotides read TGCAGCGTGAAACAGTCAGCCTACGAGCAGTACTTC.

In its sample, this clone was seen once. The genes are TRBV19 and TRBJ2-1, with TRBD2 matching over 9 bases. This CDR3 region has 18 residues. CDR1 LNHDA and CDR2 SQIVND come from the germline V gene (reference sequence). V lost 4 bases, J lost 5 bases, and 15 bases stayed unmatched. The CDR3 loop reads CASSKGNGAGGGNNEQFF. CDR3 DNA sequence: TGTGCCAGTAGTAAAGGGAATGGAGCGGGAGGAGGAAACAATGAGCAGTTCTTC.

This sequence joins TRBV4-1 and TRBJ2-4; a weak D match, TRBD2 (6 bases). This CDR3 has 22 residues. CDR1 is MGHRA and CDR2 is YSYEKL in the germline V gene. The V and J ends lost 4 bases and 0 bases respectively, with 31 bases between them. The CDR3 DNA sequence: TGCGCCAGCAGCCCCCCCCTGACAGTAACGGGGGTGATGGGCCTAGCCAAAAACATTCAGTACTTC. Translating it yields CASSPPLTVTGVMGLAKNIQYF.

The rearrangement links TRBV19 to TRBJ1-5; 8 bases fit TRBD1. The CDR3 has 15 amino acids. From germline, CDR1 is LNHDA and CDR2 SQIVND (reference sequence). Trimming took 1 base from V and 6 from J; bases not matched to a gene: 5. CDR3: CASSIGDRWRQPQHF. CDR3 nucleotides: TGTGCCAGTAGTATAGGGGACAGGTGGCGTCAGCCCCAGCATTTT.

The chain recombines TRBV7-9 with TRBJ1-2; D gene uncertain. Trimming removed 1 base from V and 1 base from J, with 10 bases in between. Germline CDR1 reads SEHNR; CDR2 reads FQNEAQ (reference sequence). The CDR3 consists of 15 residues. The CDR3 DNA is TGTGCCAGCAGCTTAGTCGGCAGGAATAACTATGGCTACACCTTC. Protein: CASSLVGRNNYGYTF.

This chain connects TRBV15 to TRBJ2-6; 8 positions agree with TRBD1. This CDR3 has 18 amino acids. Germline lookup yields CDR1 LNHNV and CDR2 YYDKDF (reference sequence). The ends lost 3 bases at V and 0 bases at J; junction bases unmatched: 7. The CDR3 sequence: CATSSRTGSDSGANVLTF. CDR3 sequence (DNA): TGTGCCACCAGCAGCCGGACAGGGAGTGACTCTGGGGCCAACGTCCTGACTTTC.

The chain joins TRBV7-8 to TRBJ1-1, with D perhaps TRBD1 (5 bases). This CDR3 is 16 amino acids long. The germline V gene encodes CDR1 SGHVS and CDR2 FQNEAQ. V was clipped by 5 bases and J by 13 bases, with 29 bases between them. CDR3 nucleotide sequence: TGTGCCAGCAGCGCCGCGGGCCCAGGGACTGGGGCTGTGGGTTTCTTT. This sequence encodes CASSAAGPGTGAVGFF.